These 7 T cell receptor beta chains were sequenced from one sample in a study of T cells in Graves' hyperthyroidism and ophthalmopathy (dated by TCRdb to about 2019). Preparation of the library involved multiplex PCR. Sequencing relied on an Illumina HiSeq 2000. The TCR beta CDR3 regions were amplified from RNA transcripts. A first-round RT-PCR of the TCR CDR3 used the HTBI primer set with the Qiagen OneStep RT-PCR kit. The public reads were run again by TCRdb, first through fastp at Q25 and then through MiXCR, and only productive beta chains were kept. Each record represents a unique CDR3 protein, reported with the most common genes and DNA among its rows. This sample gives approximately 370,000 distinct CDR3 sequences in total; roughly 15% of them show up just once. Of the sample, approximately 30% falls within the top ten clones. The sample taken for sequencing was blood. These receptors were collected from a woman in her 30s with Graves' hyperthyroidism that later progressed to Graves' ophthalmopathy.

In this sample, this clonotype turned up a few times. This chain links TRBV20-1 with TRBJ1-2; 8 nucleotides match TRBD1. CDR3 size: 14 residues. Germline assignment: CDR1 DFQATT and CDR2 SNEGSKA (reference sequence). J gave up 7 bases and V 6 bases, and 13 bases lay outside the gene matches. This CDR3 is CSASRVDRGFGYTF. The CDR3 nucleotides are TGCAGTGCCAGCCGAGTAGACAGGGGATTTGGCTACACCTTC.

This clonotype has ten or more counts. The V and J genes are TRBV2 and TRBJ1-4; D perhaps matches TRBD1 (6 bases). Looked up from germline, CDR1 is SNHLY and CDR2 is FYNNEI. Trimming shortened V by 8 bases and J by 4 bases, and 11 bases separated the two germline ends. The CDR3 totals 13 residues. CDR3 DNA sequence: TGTGCCAGCCGAGACAGGCGTAATGAAAAACTGTTTTTT. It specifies CASRDRRNEKLFF.

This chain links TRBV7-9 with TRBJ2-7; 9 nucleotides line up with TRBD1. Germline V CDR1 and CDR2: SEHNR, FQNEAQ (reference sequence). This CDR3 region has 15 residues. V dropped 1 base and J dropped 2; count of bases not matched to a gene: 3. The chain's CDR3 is CASSLVTGGAYEQYF. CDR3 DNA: TGTGCCAGCAGCTTAGTGACAGGGGGGGCCTACGAGCAGTACTTC. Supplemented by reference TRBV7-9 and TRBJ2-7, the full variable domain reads DTGVSQNPRHKITKRGQNVTFRCDPISEHNRLYWYRQTLGQGPEFLTYFQNEAQLEKSRLLSDRFSAERPKGSFSTLEIQRTEQGDSAMYLCASSLVTGGAYEQYFGPGTRLTVT.

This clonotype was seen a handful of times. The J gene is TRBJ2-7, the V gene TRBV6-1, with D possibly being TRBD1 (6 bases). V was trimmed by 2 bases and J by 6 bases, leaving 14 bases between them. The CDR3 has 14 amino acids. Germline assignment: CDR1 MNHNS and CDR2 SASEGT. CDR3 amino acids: CASSEIQDSGEQYF. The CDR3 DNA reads TGTGCCAGCAGTGAAATACAGGACAGTGGCGAGCAGTACTTC.

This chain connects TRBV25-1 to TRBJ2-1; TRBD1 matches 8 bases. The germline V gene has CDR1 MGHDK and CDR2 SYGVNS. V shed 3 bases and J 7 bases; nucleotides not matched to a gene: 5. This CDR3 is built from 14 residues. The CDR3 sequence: CASSEWQGANEQFF. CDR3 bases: TGTGCCAGCAGTGAGTGGCAGGGGGCAAATGAGCAGTTCTTC.

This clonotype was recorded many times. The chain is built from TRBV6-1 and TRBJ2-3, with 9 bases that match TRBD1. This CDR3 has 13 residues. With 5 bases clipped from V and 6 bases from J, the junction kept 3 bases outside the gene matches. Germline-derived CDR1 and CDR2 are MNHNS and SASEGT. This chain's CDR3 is CASSSTGGDTQYF. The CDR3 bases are TGTGCCAGCAGTTCTACAGGGGGCGATACGCAGTATTTT.

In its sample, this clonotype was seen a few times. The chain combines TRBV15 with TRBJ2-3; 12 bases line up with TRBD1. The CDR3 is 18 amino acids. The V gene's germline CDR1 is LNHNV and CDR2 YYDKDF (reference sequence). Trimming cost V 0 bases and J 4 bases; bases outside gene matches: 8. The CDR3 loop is CATSRDRLGQGAADTQYF. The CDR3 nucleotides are TGTGCCACCAGCAGAGATCGCTTGGGACAGGGGGCGGCAGATACGCAGTATTTT.